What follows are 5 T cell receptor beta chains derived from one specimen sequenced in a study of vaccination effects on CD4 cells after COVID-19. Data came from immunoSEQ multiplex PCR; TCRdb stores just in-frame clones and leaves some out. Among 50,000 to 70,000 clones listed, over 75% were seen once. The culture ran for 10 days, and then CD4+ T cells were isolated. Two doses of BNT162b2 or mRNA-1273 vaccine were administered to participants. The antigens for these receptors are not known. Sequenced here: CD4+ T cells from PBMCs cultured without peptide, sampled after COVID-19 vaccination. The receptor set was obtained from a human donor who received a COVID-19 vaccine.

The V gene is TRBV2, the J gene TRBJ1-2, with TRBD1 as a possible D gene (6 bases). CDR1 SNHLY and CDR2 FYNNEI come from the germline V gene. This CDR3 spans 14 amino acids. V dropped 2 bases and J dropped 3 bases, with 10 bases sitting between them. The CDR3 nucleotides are TGTGCCAGCAGTGAATACCAGGGGCACTATGGCTACACCTTC. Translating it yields CASSEYQGHYGYTF.

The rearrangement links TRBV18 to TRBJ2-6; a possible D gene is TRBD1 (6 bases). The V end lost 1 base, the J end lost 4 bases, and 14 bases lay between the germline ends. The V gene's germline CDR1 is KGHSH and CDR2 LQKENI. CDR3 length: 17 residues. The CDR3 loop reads CASSPRLQGAGANVLTF. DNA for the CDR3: TGTGCCAGCTCACCACGTCTACAGGGAGCCGGGGCCAACGTCCTGACTTTC.

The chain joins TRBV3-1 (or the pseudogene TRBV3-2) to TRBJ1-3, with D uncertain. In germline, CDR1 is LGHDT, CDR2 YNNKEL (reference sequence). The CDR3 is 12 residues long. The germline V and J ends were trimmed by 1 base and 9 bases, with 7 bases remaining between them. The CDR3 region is CASSQAGGTIYF. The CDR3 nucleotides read TGTGCCAGCAGCCAAGCGGGCGGCACCATATATTTT.

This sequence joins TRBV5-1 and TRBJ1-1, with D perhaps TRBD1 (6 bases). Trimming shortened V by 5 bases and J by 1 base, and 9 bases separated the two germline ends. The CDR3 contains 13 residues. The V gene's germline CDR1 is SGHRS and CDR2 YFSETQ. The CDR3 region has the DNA TGCGCCAGCAGGGTGGACAGGAACACTGAAGCTTTCTTT. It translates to CASRVDRNTEAFF.

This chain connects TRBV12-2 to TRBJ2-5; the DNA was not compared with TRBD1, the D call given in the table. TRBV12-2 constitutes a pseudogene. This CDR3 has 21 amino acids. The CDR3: CASRFLIVSVRTGRFGETQYF. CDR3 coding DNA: TGTGCAAGTCGCTTTCTTATCGTATCCGTTCGGACAGGGAGGTTCGGAGAGACCCAGTACTTC.